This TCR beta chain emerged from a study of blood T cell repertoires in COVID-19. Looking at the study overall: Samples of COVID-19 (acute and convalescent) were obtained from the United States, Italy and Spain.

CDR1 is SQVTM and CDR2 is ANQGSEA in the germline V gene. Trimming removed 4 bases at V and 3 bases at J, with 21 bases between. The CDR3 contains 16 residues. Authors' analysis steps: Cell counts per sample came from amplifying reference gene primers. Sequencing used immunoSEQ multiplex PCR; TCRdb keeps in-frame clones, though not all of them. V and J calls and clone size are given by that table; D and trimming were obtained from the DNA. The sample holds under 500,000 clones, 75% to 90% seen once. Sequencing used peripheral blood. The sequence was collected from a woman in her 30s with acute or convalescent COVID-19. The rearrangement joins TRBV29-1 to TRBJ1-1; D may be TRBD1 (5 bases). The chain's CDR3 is CSVGGFRIDTYTEAFF. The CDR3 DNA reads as TGCAGCGTTGGGGGCTTCCGGATCGACACCTACACTGAAGCTTTCTTT.